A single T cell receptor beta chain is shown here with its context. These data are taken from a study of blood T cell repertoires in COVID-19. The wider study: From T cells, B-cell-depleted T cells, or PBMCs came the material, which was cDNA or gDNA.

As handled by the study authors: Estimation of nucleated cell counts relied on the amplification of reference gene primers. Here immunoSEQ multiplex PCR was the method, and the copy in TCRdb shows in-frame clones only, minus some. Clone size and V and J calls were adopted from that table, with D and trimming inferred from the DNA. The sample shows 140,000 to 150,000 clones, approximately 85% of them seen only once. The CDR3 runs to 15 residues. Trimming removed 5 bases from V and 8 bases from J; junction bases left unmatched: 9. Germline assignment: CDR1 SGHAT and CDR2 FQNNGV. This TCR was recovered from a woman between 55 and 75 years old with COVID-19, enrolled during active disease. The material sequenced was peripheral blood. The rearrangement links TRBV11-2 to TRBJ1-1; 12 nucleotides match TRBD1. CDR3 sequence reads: CASSTGTGGAEEAFF. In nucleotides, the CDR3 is TGTGCCAGCAGCACCGGGACAGGGGGCGCGGAGGAAGCTTTCTTT.